This TCR beta chain was found in a study of blood T cell repertoires in COVID-19. Whole-study context: The United States, Italy and Spain provided the acute and convalescent COVID-19 samples.

TCRdb keeps only in-frame clones here, not all; method: immunoSEQ multiplex PCR. The table lists 150,000 or so clones, 75% to 90% of them singletons. CDR1 and CDR2 (germline): ENHRY, SYGVKD. This CDR3 has 13 residues. Trimming pared 3 bases from V and 6 bases from J, leaving 11 bases between. This receptor was taken from a man aged 50 to 60 who had recovered from COVID-19. This sequence joins TRBV10-3 and TRBJ1-2; D might be TRBD1 (6 bases). The sequencing input was PBMCs or T cells enriched from blood (not recorded which). CDR3 loop: CAISERTDDGYTF. The CDR3 nucleotides read TGTGCCATCAGTGAAAGGACAGATGATGGCTACACCTTC.